Detailed here is one TCR beta chain. This CDR3 has 14 residues. The germline CDR1 and CDR2 sequences are MDHEN and SYDVKM. The J segment lost 3 bases and the V segment lost 8 bases, leaving 5 bases of the junction unmatched. In the source study's methods: It was from reference gene primer amplification that nucleated cell counts were estimated. The assay was immunoSEQ multiplex PCR, and TCRdb's table has in-frame clones only and misses some. V, J and clone size reflect that table, while D and trimming were determined from the DNA. Among 300,000 or so clones listed, around four fifths were seen once. The sample originates from a study of blood T cell repertoires in COVID-19. In the study overall: The United States, Italy and Spain supplied acute and convalescent COVID-19 samples. Nucleic acid was either cDNA or gDNA, and it came from T cells, B-cell-depleted T cells, or PBMCs.

The source is a woman between 45 and 60 years old with active or convalescent COVID-19. The chain employs TRBV28 and TRBJ2-5; TRBD2 agrees at 11 bases. The sequenced sample was peripheral blood. The CDR3 here is CASETSGGEETQYF. In nucleotides, the CDR3 is TGTGCCAGCGAAACTAGCGGGGGAGAAGAGACCCAGTACTTC.